This T cell receptor (beta chain) was observed in a study of tumor-infiltrating lymphocytes in primary liver carcinoma. Findings and caveats of the study: Because of bulk unsorted sampling, CD4+ and CD8+ repertoires were not subjected to comparison. Tumor specimens were characterized by a significantly higher top-250-clone fraction than blood (p = 0.039).

Unsorted whole blood yielded blood RNA, and germline DNA was extracted as well. Note on this clonotype: Its antigen is unknown. A much larger clone differs by one base, so this may be a read error.

This CDR3 is built from 13 residues. Germline CDR1 MNHEY, CDR2 SVGAGI. A constant-region primer served to make TCR beta cDNA from around 540 ng total RNA. Modified slightly, ARM-PCR produced TCR beta libraries over three nested multiplex PCR rounds. PCR rounds one and two used TRBV1-TRBV30 forward primers with a C-beta reverse primer for 10 cycles each. TCRdb independently ran MiXCR on the multiplex PCR reads; one entry per CDR3 protein. The table lists 300,000 to 350,000 distinct CDR3 sequences, 65% of them singletons. The specimen was peripheral blood. This receptor was taken from a man aged 40-49 years with primary liver carcinoma and hepatitis B virus infection. The chain combines TRBV6-5 with TRBJ1-2; tentatively, D is TRBD1 (5 bases). The CDR3 DNA reads as TGTGTCAGCAGTTACTCTTCAGGGTTTGGCTACACCTTC. It is translated as CVSSYSSGFGYTF.